These 9 T cell receptor beta chains share one sample of origin, sequenced in a study of cytotoxic CD8 clonotypes in ibrutinib-treated CLL. Sequencing used immunoSEQ multiplex PCR; TCRdb keeps in-frame clones, though not all of them. This table holds about 60,000 clones, roughly 58% found once. The sample here was PBMCs, taken at disease progression, from a patient treated with ibrutinib. The receptors come from a human donor with chronic lymphocytic leukemia.

The genes are TRBV5-3 and TRBJ1-4; 9 nucleotides agree with TRBD1. TRBV5-3 is an open reading frame whose function is uncertain. CDR3 length: 14 amino acids. V lost 3 bases to trimming and J lost 8 bases; unmatched junction nucleotides: 5. Here the CDR3 reads CARSSGQGGEKLFF. CDR3 nucleotide sequence: TGTGCCAGAAGCTCGGGACAGGGTGGCGAAAAACTGTTTTTT.

The chain is built from TRBV6-5 and TRBJ2-5; TRBD2 might be the D (6 bases). The CDR3 has 16 amino acids. V was cut by 1 base and J by 4 bases, with 16 bases left in between. CDR1 is MNHEY, CDR2 SVGAGI, per germline. As DNA, the CDR3 is TGTGCCAGCAGTTACTTTGCGGGAATTGGGGGAGAGACCCAGTACTTC. This codes for CASSYFAGIGGETQYF.

This sequence joins TRBV30 and TRBJ1-5; no firm D call. The CDR3 is made up of 13 amino acids. Germline V gives CDR1 GTSNPN, CDR2 SVGIG (reference sequence). Trimming took off 2 bases at V and 5 bases at J, with 10 bases between the two ends. CDR3 nucleotide sequence: TGTGCCTGGAGTAGCGAAATAGATCAGCCCCAGCATTTT. Translation gives CAWSSEIDQPQHF.

This sequence joins TRBV28 and TRBJ1-3, with D maybe TRBD1 (5 bases). This CDR3 spans 14 amino acids. The germline V gene encodes CDR1 MDHEN and CDR2 SYDVKM. V was shortened by 7 bases and J by 7 bases, with 17 bases between the two germline ends. This CDR3 is CASILGGGTNTIYF. CDR3 bases: TGTGCCAGCATACTAGGTGGGGGGACTAACACCATATATTTT.

The chain uses TRBV4-3 and TRBJ2-1; D not resolved. Trimming removed 4 bases at V and 0 bases at J, with 13 bases between. This CDR3 comprises 16 residues. From germline, CDR1 is LGHNA and CDR2 YSLEER. This CDR3 is CASSPLAPSSYNEQFF. DNA of the CDR3: TGCGCCAGCAGCCCCCTGGCGCCGAGCTCCTACAATGAGCAGTTCTTC.

The CDR3 here is CASSVRQGGYEQYF. In DNA, the CDR3 is TGTGCCAGCAGCGTAAGACAGGGTGGCTACGAGCAGTACTTC. The V gene is TRBV9, the J gene TRBJ2-7; TRBD1 matches at 7 bases. V shed 1 base and J 3 bases; nucleotides not matched to a gene: 4. The germline V gene has CDR1 SGDLS and CDR2 YYNGEE. There are 14 residues in the CDR3.

V gene TRBV25-1 combines with J gene TRBJ2-1; D gene ambiguous. The CDR3 loop spans 14 amino acids. Trimming left V 4 bases short and J 4 bases short, with 11 bases between. Looked up from germline, CDR1 is MGHDK and CDR2 is SYGVNS. CDR3 DNA: TGTGCCAGCAGTGCCCGAGACCGTTACAATGAGCAGTTCTTC. This codes for CASSARDRYNEQFF.

Only one count was recorded for this clone. The chain has TRBV6-6 and TRBJ1-5; the match to TRBD1 covers 10 bases. Germline trimming cut 4 bases from V and 4 bases from J; bases unmatched to any gene: 4. This CDR3 region has 15 residues. Per germline, CDR1 MNHNY and CDR2 SVGAGI (reference sequence). CDR3 sequence: CASSSRTGGNQPQHF. The CDR3 DNA reads TGTGCCAGCAGTTCCCGGACAGGGGGGAATCAGCCCCAGCATTTT.

The chain couples TRBV6-5 to TRBJ2-7; 8 bases are shared with TRBD1. Germline CDR1 and CDR2: MNHEY and SVGAGI. There are 12 residues in the CDR3. Germline trimming cut 6 bases from V and 11 bases from J; bases unmatched to any gene: 9. The CDR3 region is CASSPGQALEYF. DNA of the CDR3: TGTGCCAGCAGCCCGGGACAGGCTTTGGAGTACTTC.